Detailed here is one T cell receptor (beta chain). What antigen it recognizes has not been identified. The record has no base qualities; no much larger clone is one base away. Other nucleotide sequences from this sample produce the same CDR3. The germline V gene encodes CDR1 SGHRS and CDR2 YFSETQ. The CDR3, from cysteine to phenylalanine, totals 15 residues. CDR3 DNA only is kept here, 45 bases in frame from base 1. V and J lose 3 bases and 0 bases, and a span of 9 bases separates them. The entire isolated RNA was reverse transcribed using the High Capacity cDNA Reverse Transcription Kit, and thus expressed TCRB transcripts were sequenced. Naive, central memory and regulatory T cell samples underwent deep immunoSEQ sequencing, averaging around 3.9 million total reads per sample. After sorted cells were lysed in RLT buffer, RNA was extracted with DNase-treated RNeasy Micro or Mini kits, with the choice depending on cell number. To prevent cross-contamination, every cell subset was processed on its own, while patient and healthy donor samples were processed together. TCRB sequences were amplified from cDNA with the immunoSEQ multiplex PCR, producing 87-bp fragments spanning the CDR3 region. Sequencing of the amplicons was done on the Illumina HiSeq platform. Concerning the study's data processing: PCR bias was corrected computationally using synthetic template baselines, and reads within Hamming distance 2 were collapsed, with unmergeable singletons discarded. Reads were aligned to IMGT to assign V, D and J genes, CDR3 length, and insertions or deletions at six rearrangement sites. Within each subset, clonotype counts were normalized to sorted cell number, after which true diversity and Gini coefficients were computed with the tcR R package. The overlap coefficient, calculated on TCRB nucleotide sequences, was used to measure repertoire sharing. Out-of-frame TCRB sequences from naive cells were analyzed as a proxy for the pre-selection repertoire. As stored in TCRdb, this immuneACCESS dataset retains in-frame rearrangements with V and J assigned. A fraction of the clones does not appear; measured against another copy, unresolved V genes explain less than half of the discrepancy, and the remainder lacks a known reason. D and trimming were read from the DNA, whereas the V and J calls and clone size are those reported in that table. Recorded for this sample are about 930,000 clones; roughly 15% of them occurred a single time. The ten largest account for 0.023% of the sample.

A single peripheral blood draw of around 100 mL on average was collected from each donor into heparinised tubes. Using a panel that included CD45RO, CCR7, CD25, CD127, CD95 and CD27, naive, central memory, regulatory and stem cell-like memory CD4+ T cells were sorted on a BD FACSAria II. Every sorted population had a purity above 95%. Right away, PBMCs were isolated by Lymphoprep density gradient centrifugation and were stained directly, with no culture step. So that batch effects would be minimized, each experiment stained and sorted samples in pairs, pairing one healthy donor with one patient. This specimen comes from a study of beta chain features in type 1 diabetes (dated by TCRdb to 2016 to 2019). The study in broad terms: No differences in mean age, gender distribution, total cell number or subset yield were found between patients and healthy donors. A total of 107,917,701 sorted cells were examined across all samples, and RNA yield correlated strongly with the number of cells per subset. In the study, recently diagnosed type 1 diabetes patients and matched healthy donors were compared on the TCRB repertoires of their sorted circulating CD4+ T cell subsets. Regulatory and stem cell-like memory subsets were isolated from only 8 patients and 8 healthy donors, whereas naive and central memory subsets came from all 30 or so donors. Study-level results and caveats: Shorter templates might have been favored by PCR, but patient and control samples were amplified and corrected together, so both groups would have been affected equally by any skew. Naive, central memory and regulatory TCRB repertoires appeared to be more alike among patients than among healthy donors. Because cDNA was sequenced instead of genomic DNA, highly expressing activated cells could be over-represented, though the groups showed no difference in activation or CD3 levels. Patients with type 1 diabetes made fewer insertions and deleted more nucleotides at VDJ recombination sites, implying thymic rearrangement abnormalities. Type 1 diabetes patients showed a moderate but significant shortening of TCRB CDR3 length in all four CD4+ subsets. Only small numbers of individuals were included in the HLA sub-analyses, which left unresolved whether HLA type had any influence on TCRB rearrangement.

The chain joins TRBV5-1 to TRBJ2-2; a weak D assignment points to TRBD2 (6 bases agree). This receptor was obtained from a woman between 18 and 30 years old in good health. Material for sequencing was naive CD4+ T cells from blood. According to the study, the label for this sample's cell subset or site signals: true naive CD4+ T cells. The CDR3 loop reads CASSSGTSNTGELFF. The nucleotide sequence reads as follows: TGCGCCAGCAGCTCCGGGACTTCGAACACCGGGGAGCTGTTTTTT.